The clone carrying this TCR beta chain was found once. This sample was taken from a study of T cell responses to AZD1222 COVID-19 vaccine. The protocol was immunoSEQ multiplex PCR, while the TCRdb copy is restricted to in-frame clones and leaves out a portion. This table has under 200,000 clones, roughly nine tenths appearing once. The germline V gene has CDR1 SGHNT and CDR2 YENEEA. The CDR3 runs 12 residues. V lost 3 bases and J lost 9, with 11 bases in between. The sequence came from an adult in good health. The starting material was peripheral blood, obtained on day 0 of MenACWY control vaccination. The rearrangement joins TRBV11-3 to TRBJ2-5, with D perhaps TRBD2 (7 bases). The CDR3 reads CASSFRGAPQYF. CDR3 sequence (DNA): TGTGCCAGCAGCTTTCGGGGGGCTCCCCAGTACTTC.